A selection of T cell receptor beta chains follows, all from one sample in a study of cytomegalovirus exposure and HLA in healthy donors. Measured with immunoSEQ multiplex PCR; TCRdb has only the in-frame clones, and not every one. The repertoire holds 200,000 to 250,000 clones, with 70% to 85% as singletons. The specimen sequenced was PBMCs. These receptors all stem from a man between 45 and 60 years old in good health and CMV-seronegative. The CDR3 runs from the conserved cysteine through the conserved F or W. The D gene is left open where the match is weak. Clone size appears in some rows only: once, few, many, or a class for an expanded clone.

J gene | clone size | V gene | D gene | CDR3 protein | CDR3 DNA
TRBJ1-6 | - | TRBV25-1 | - | CASSESRINSPLHF | TGTGCCAGCAGTGAGTCCAGGATAAATTCACCCCTCCACTTT
TRBJ1-2 | - | TRBV6-5 | TRBD1 | CASSRRQGYGYTF | TGTGCCAGCAGCCGCCGACAGGGGTATGGCTACACCTTC
TRBJ2-1 | - | TRBV7-9 | - | CASSSGLSNEQFF | TGTGCCAGCAGCTCCGGACTTTCTAATGAGCAGTTCTTC
TRBJ2-7 | - | TRBV11-1 | TRBD1 | CASSTDRYAYEQYF | TGTGCCAGCAGCACGGACAGGTACGCCTACGAGCAGTACTTC
TRBJ1-1 | - | TRBV9 | TRBD1 | CASSVASGGLAEAFF | TGTGCCAGCAGCGTAGCTTCAGGGGGCCTCGCTGAAGCTTTCTTT
TRBJ2-7 | - | TRBV29-1 | - | CSVETDSSYEQYF | TGCAGCGTTGAGACTGACTCCTCCTACGAGCAGTACTTC
TRBJ2-7 | - | TRBV5-4 | - | CASSLGGDSYEQYF | TGTGCCAGCAGCCTGGGCGGGGACTCCTACGAGCAGTACTTC
TRBJ2-3 | - | TRBV5-4 | - | CASSFPSTDTQYF | TGTGCCAGCAGCTTTCCGAGCACAGATACGCAGTATTTT
TRBJ1-5 | - | TRBV7-2 | - | CASSLRGGQPQHF | TGTGCCAGCAGCCTGAGAGGGGGTCAGCCCCAGCATTTT
TRBJ2-7 | - | TRBV27 | TRBD2 | CASTQTQRLAGPPYEQYF | TGTGCCAGCACTCAAACCCAGCGACTAGCGGGACCACCCTACGAGCAGTACTTC
TRBJ2-3 | - | TRBV5-1 | - | CASSGTGTALRDTQYF | TGCGCCAGCAGCGGGACTGGGACGGCTCTCCGGGATACGCAGTATTTT
TRBJ2-3 | - | TRBV30 | - | CAWNTRNSDTQYF | TGTGCCTGGAACACTAGGAACTCAGATACGCAGTATTTT
TRBJ2-5 | - | TRBV18 | TRBD1 | CASSPPTGQETQYF | TGTGCCAGCTCACCACCGACAGGGCAAGAGACCCAGTACTTC
TRBJ2-7 | - | TRBV6-5 | TRBD1 | CASSEPGTGSYEQYF | TGTGCCAGCAGCGAACCCGGGACAGGGTCCTACGAGCAGTACTTC
TRBJ2-1 | - | TRBV5-8 | TRBD1 | CASSLGTGYGHEQFF | TGTGCCAGCAGCTTGGGGACAGGATATGGCCATGAGCAGTTCTTC
TRBJ1-1 | - | TRBV6-5 | - | CASRLQGPTEAFF | TGTGCCAGCAGGTTACAGGGACCCACTGAAGCTTTCTTT
TRBJ2-3 | - | TRBV19 | TRBD2 | CASSIARAGGPRTDTQYF | TGTGCCAGTAGTATAGCGAGGGCGGGAGGGCCCCGCACAGATACGCAGTATTTT
TRBJ2-7 | - | TRBV27 | - | CASSPPWARDRDYEQYF | TGTGCCAGCAGTCCCCCCTGGGCCAGGGATAGGGACTACGAGCAGTACTTC
TRBJ2-7 | - | TRBV9 | TRBD2 | CASSDPGRGGPYEQYF | TGTGCCAGCAGCGACCCGGGACGGGGGGGCCCCTACGAGCAGTACTTC
TRBJ2-5 | - | TRBV4-1 | - | CASSQGIETQYF | TGCGCCAGCAGCCAAGGTATAGAGACCCAGTACTTC
TRBJ1-1 | few | TRBV30 | - | CAWSSGITEAFF | TGTGCCTGGAGCAGCGGGATTACTGAAGCTTTCTTT
TRBJ1-2 | - | TRBV29-1 | TRBD1 | CSVNAPGQHYGYTF | TGCAGCGTCAACGCTCCGGGACAGCACTATGGCTACACCTTC
TRBJ2-1 | few | TRBV7-3 | TRBD2 | CASSQGRERHNEQFF | TGTGCCAGCAGCCAAGGGCGGGAGAGGCACAATGAGCAGTTCTTC
TRBJ2-2 | - | TRBV7-9 | TRBD2 | CASSWPGGGLASTGELFF | TGTGCCAGCAGCTGGCCGGGGGGGGGACTAGCGTCCACCGGGGAGCTGTTTTTT
TRBJ2-5 | - | TRBV19 | TRBD1 | CASSDRGRVETQYF | TGTGCCAGTAGCGACAGGGGGCGGGTGGAGACCCAGTACTTC
TRBJ2-1 | - | TRBV28 | - | CAIPSDRGYNEQFF | TGTGCCATTCCCTCGGACAGAGGCTACAATGAGCAGTTCTTC
TRBJ2-2 | - | TRBV27 | - | CASSLGNTGELFF | TGTGCCAGCAGTTTGGGCAACACCGGGGAGCTGTTTTTT
TRBJ2-3 | - | TRBV30 | TRBD2 | CAWTLGTSGTDTQYF | TGTGCCTGGACTCTAGGGACTAGCGGGACAGATACGCAGTATTTT
TRBJ2-2 | - | TRBV27 | - | CASTFRGITRTGELFF | TGTGCCAGCACTTTTAGGGGGATCACACGGACCGGGGAGCTGTTTTTT
TRBJ2-5 | - | TRBV6-6 | - | CASSRLLPFQETQYF | TGTGCCAGCAGCCGACTATTACCCTTTCAAGAGACCCAGTACTTC
TRBJ1-5 | - | TRBV6-1 | - | CASSFGDNQPQHF | TGTGCCAGTTCGTTCGGGGACAATCAGCCCCAGCATTTT
TRBJ1-3 | once | TRBV7-2 | - | CASSTYRSGNTIYF | TGTGCCAGCAGTACCTACCGCTCTGGAAACACCATATATTTT
TRBJ2-1 | - | TRBV11-3 | TRBD1 | CASSLGQGAGEQFF | TGTGCCAGCAGCTTAGGACAGGGGGCGGGTGAGCAGTTCTTC
TRBJ2-3 | - | TRBV6-4 | - | CASRVHGIRTDTQYF | TGTGCCAGCAGGGTACACGGGATTCGCACAGATACGCAGTATTTT
TRBJ2-7 | - | TRBV11-3 | - | CASSLGPLSEQYF | TGTGCCAGCAGCTTAGGCCCTCTATCCGAGCAGTACTTC
TRBJ1-1 | few | TRBV7-9 | - | CASSPRGAWGAFF | TGTGCCAGCAGCCCACGCGGGGCCTGGGGAGCTTTCTTT
TRBJ2-5 | - | TRBV5-1 | - | CASTYRPSFQEAQYF | TGCGCCAGCACTTATCGTCCTAGCTTCCAAGAGGCCCAGTACTTC
TRBJ2-4 | - | TRBV19 | - | CASSRVGAAKNIQYF | TGTGCCAGTTCCCGTGTAGGGGCAGCCAAAAACATTCAGTACTTC
TRBJ1-5 | - | TRBV27 | TRBD1 | CASRTTTGTGLQPQHF | TGTGCCAGCAGGACTACGACCGGGACAGGGTTACAGCCCCAGCATTTT
TRBJ1-2 | once | TRBV5-1 | TRBD1 | CASSFTGVDGYTF | TGCGCCAGCAGCTTTACAGGGGTTGACGGCTACACCTTC
TRBJ2-3 | - | TRBV29-1 | - | CSVPRGADTQYF | TGCAGCGTGCCTAGGGGCGCAGATACGCAGTATTTT
TRBJ1-5 | - | TRBV30 | - | CAWSAAPYSNQPQHF | TGTGCCTGGAGTGCCGCACCCTATAGCAATCAGCCCCAGCATTTT